The T cell receptor beta chain under discussion was sequenced for a study of blood T cell repertoires in COVID-19. As for the study in general: Acute-phase and convalescent COVID-19 samples originated in the United States, Italy and Spain.

Of note for this clone: The same CDR3 is also encoded by other DNA sequences in this sample.

Generated by immunoSEQ multiplex PCR, the TCRdb table keeps only in-frame clones and is missing some. The data hold 120,000 to 150,000 clones, with 87% observed a single time. Trimming removed 4 bases from V and 4 bases from J, with 11 bases in between. The CDR3 has 13 amino acids. Germline V lookup: CDR1 SGDLS, CDR2 YYNGEE. The chain recombines TRBV9 with TRBJ1-1; D not certain. This TCR came from a woman between 45 and 60 years old with active or convalescent COVID-19. The specimen sequenced was peripheral blood. The CDR3 protein is CASSPGRGTEAFF. The CDR3 nucleotides are TGTGCCAGCAGCCCCGGTCGTGGCACTGAAGCTTTCTTT. Complete variable domain (other parts from reference TRBV9 and TRBJ1-1): DSGVTQTPKHLITATGQRVTLRCSPRSGDLSVYWYQQSLDQGLQFLIQYYNGEERAKGNILERFSAQQFPDLHSELNLSSLELGDSALYFCASSPGRGTEAFFGQGTRLTVV.